A selection of T cell receptor beta chains follows, all from one sample in a study of blood T cell repertoires in COVID-19. Generated by immunoSEQ multiplex PCR, the TCRdb table keeps only in-frame clones and is missing some. In the table there are about 190,000 clones, 70% to 90% of which are singletons. The sequencing input was peripheral blood. These receptors all stem from a man in his thirties or forties with acute or convalescent COVID-19. The CDR3 runs from the conserved cysteine through the conserved F or W. A D gene is named only where the DNA matches it firmly. Expanded clones get a size class; other rows say once, few or many, or leave the size out.

.	TRBD2	TRBV18	TRBJ2-3	TGTGCCAGCTCACCTTTAGCGGGAGGGCCAGATACGCAGTATTTT	CASSPLAGGPDTQYF
.	.	TRBV7-6	TRBJ2-7	TGTGCCAGCAGCTTAGCTGCGGCAGACCCATACTACGAGCAGTACTTC	CASSLAAADPYYEQYF
.	.	TRBV6-2/TRBV6-3	TRBJ1-1	TGTGCCAGCAGTTACTCCAGAACTGAAGCTTTCTTT	CASSYSRTEAFF
once	TRBD2	TRBV5-1	TRBJ2-7	TGCGCCAGCAGCTTGGGGCCTAGCGGGACCGGGATGGAGCAGTACTTC	CASSLGPSGTGMEQYF
.	.	TRBV15	TRBJ1-1	TGTGCCACCAGCAGCGGCCGGCCGGGGAACACTGAAGCTTTCTTT	CATSSGRPGNTEAFF
.	TRBD2	TRBV5-1	TRBJ2-7	TGCGCCAGCAGCGTGGAGGTCCAGGGAGGGACCTACGAGCAGTACTTC	CASSVEVQGGTYEQYF
once	.	TRBV27	TRBJ1-1	TGTGCCAGCAGTTTCCCCGGGGGGTACACTGAAGCTTTCTTT	CASSFPGGYTEAFF
.	.	TRBV4-1	TRBJ2-7	TGCGCCAGCAGCTTTAGGTCCGACAGGGGAGGGTCCGAGCAGTACTTC	CASSFRSDRGGSEQYF
.	TRBD1	TRBV9	TRBJ2-7	TGTGCCAGCAGCGTAGCTCCCCTCGGGACAGGGGTCTACGAGCAGTACTTC	CASSVAPLGTGVYEQYF
.	.	TRBV2	TRBJ1-2	TGTGCCAGCAGCGGAACAGGGAACTATGGCTACACCTTC	CASSGTGNYGYTF
.	.	TRBV16	TRBJ1-5	TGTGCCAGCGGAACTCAGGTTAGCAATCAGCCCCAGCATTTT	CASGTQVSNQPQHF
.	TRBD1	TRBV28	TRBJ1-2	TGTGCCAGCAGTTTGTCCAACCCGACAGGGGGCAACTATGGCTACACCTTC	CASSLSNPTGGNYGYTF
.	TRBD2	TRBV3-1/TRBV3-2	TRBJ2-5	TGTGCCAGCAGCCAAGATCTCAGGGAGGGCGCCCAGTACTTC	CASSQDLREGAQYF
few	TRBD1	TRBV7-3	TRBJ2-1	TGTGCCAGCAGTGCGGACAGGGGCTCCTACAATGAGCAGTTCTTC	CASSADRGSYNEQFF
.	TRBD2	TRBV29-1	TRBJ2-5	TGCAGCGTTTCTAGTAGCGGGAGGGGAGAGACCCAGTACTTC	CSVSSSGRGETQYF
.	.	TRBV2	TRBJ2-5	TGTGCCAGCAGTGAAATATTTTGGCCCCCGGGAAGCGGCGAGACCCAGTACTTC	CASSEIFWPPGSGETQYF
.	.	TRBV27	TRBJ2-1	TGTGCCAGCGAGAGATGGGTGGGGGGTGAGCAGTTCTTC	CASERWVGGEQFF
few	TRBD1	TRBV25-1	TRBJ2-7	TGTGCCAGCAGTGTAAACAGGGGGCCCTCCTACGAGCAGTACTTC	CASSVNRGPSYEQYF
.	.	TRBV27	TRBJ2-7	TGTGCCAGCAGTCCCGCGGGGGCTACCTACGAGCAGTACTTC	CASSPAGATYEQYF
.	.	TRBV5-1	TRBJ2-7	TGCGCCAGCTCTACCCCGGGCTCCTACGAGCAGTACTTC	CASSTPGSYEQYF
.	.	TRBV19	TRBJ2-2	TGTGCCAGTAGAGTAACGGACATACGGAACACCGGGGAGCTGTTTTTT	CASRVTDIRNTGELFF
.	TRBD1	TRBV5-1	TRBJ2-7	TGCGCCAGCAGCCGCAACCCAATACCGGGACAGGGGGCATACGAGCAGTACTTC	CASSRNPIPGQGAYEQYF
.	TRBD1	TRBV6-6	TRBJ1-1	TGTGCCAGCATTGACAGGGGGATGAGGACTGAAGCTTTCTTT	CASIDRGMRTEAFF